Listed here are 32 T cell receptor beta chains from one sample, sequenced in a study of blood T cell repertoires in COVID-19 (dated by TCRdb to about 2020). Receptor amplification or capture employed the immunoSEQ multiplex PCR assay. Imported from immuneACCESS, the table was reduced by TCRdb to in-frame sequences with V and J called. These copies leave out some clones; in studies compared against another copy, an unresolved V gene accounts for under half, and the cause of the remainder is not known. Here the sample has about 90,000 clones; approximately 92% occur a single time. The ten top clones hold under 7.5% of the sample. Sequenced sample: peripheral blood. The receptors were gathered from a woman aged 60 to 75 with active COVID-19.

This sequence joins TRBV28 and TRBJ1-5; possible D gene TRBD1, 5 bases. The length of the CDR3 is 14 residues. V was shortened by 2 bases and J by 6 bases, with 11 bases between the two germline ends. Germline-derived CDR1 and CDR2 are MDHEN and SYDVKM. Here the CDR3 reads CASSLETVIQPQHF. The CDR3 nucleotides read TGTGCCAGCAGTTTAGAGACAGTCATTCAGCCCCAGCATTTT.

The chain joins TRBV19 to TRBJ1-4, with TRBD1 identical over 9 bases. CDR3 length: 14 amino acids. Trimming at V came to 4 bases and at J to 5 bases, leaving 2 bases not matched to a gene. The V gene's germline CDR1 is LNHDA and CDR2 SQIVND (reference sequence). The CDR3 region has the DNA TGTGCCAGTAGTACCGGACAGGGGAATGAAAAACTGTTTTTT. Residues: CASSTGQGNEKLFF.

The count of this clone is one. This chain connects TRBV7-8 to TRBJ2-2; 13 bases fit TRBD2. The CDR3 covers 17 residues. Germline loops: CDR1 SGHVS, CDR2 FQNEAQ. With V trimmed by 7 bases and J by 1 base, 6 bases remained unmatched. CDR3 amino acids: CASNPLAGGLNTGELFF. DNA for the CDR3: TGTGCCAGCAACCCACTAGCGGGGGGGCTGAACACCGGGGAGCTGTTTTTT.

The CDR3 reads CASSLAWTGDYEQYF. The CDR3 DNA reads as TGTGCCAGCAGCTTAGCGTGGACAGGGGACTACGAGCAGTACTTC. The chain is built from TRBV7-9 and TRBJ2-7; 9 nucleotides agree with TRBD1. The CDR3 runs to 15 residues. Looked up from germline, CDR1 is SEHNR and CDR2 is FQNEAQ (reference sequence). The J segment lost 3 bases and the V segment lost 0 bases, leaving 3 bases of the junction unmatched.

The chain recombines TRBV7-3 with TRBJ2-2; possibly TRBD1 for D (6 bases). In germline, CDR1 is SGHTA, CDR2 FQGTGA. Trimming left V 6 bases short and J 1 base short, with 6 bases between. The CDR3 has 13 residues. The CDR3 DNA sequence: TGTGCCAGCAGGACAGGGAACACCGGGGAGCTGTTTTTT. This encodes CASRTGNTGELFF.

The rearrangement uses TRBV7-2 and TRBJ1-4, with 9 bases fitting TRBD1. The germline V gene has CDR1 SGHTA and CDR2 FQGNSA. This CDR3 contains 18 residues. Trimming removed 0 bases from V and 0 bases from J; junction bases left unmatched: 5. The chain's CDR3 is CASSLANRGPATNEKLFF. The CDR3 bases are TGTGCCAGCAGCTTAGCGAACAGGGGGCCTGCAACTAATGAAAAACTGTTTTTT.

V is TRBV6-1 and J is TRBJ2-1; 8 bases align to TRBD1. V lost 4 bases, J lost 0 bases, and 5 bases stayed unmatched. This CDR3 spans 16 amino acids. Germline V CDR1 and CDR2: MNHNS, SASEGT. DNA for the CDR3: TGTGCCAGCAGTGGAAGACAGGGGCTCTCCTACAATGAGCAGTTCTTC. Its translation is CASSGRQGLSYNEQFF.

The V and J genes are TRBV2 and TRBJ1-2; tentative D call: TRBD1 (5 bases). V gave up 2 bases and J gave up 1 base, with 8 bases separating them. The CDR3 loop spans 14 amino acids. CDR1 is SNHLY, CDR2 FYNNEI, per germline. For the CDR3, the DNA is TGTGCCAGCAGTGAAAGGGGATTTAACTATGGCTACACCTTC. Its protein is CASSERGFNYGYTF.

This clone is a singleton in its sample. The rearrangement uses TRBV14 and TRBJ2-5; weak D call: TRBD2 (7 bases). The ends were cut back, 4 bases at V and 5 bases at J, with 17 bases in the middle. The CDR3 runs to 15 residues. Germline CDR1 reads SGHDN; CDR2 reads FVKESK. The chain's CDR3 is CASSPLSGGRETQYF. The DNA for the CDR3 is TGTGCCAGCAGCCCCCTCTCCGGGGGGCGTGAGACCCAGTACTTC.

This clone was seen once. This rearrangement joins TRBV7-9 to TRBJ1-1; no clear D. Trimming took 1 base from V and 4 from J, leaving 4 bases between them. This CDR3 spans 12 amino acids. Germline values: CDR1 SEHNR, CDR2 FQNEAQ (reference sequence). CDR3 bases: TGTGCCAGCAGCTTAGTATCCACTGAAGCTTTCTTT. This encodes CASSLVSTEAFF.

J is TRBJ1-1 and V is TRBV6-1; D is ambiguous. CDR1 is MNHNS and CDR2 is SASEGT in the germline V gene. This CDR3 has 15 amino acids. The germline V and J ends were trimmed by 3 bases and 1 base, with 12 bases remaining between them. In DNA, the CDR3 is TGTGCCAGCAGTGATCTACCAGGCTGGAACACTGAAGCTTTCTTT. The encoded protein is CASSDLPGWNTEAFF.

This clone was counted only a few times. This chain joins TRBV13 and TRBJ1-2, with TRBD1 as a possible D gene (6 bases). CDR3 size: 13 residues. Looked up from germline, CDR1 is PRHDT and CDR2 is FYEKMQ (reference sequence). V gave up 6 bases and J gave up 3 bases, with 11 bases separating them. CDR3 protein: CASSWTADYGYTF. CDR3 DNA: TGTGCCAGCAGTTGGACAGCCGACTATGGCTACACCTTC.

The V call is TRBV5-4, the J call TRBJ2-3, with 11 nucleotides matching TRBD1. V was pared by 3 bases and J by 4 bases, with 7 bases of the junction left unmatched. Germline loops: CDR1 SGHNT, CDR2 YYREEE (reference sequence). The CDR3 length is 16 residues. The CDR3 loop reads CASSSWTGGVSDTQYF. CDR3 bases: TGTGCCAGCAGCTCCTGGACAGGGGGCGTCTCAGATACGCAGTATTTT. The full variable domain, completed using reference TRBV5-4 and TRBJ2-3, is ETGVTQSPTHLIKTRGQQVTLRCSSQSGHNTVSWYQQALGQGPQFIFQYYREEENGRGNFPPRFSGLQFPNYSSELNVNALELDDSALYLCASSSWTGGVSDTQYFGPGTRLTVL.

The V call is TRBV19, the J call TRBJ1-5, with D possibly matching TRBD1 (6 bases). V was shortened by 4 bases and J by 2 bases, with 9 bases between the two germline ends. The CDR3 is 14 residues long. The germline CDR1 and CDR2 sequences are LNHDA and SQIVND (reference sequence). The CDR3, as DNA: TGTGCCAGTAGTAGACAGGATGGCAATCAGCCCCAGCATTTT. This codes for CASSRQDGNQPQHF. Full variable domain (missing parts from reference TRBV19 and TRBJ1-5): DGGITQSPKYLFRKEGQNVTLSCEQNLNHDAMYWYRQDPGQGLRLIYYSQIVNDFQKGDIAEGYSVSREKKESFPLTVTSAQKNPTAFYLCASSRQDGNQPQHFGDGTRLSIL.

This rearrangement joins TRBV10-2 to TRBJ1-6; D remains ambiguous. Germline V gene sequence: CDR1 WSHSY, CDR2 SAAADI. The CDR3 runs to 16 residues. V was cut by 0 bases and J by 4 bases, with 10 bases left in between. CDR3 sequence: CASSESKRAYNSPLHF. The CDR3 nucleotides are TGCGCCAGCAGTGAGTCGAAGCGGGCATATAATTCACCCCTCCACTTT.

This rearrangement joins TRBV27 to TRBJ2-7; 11 bases are shared with TRBD2. The CDR3 is 14 residues long. V shed 4 bases, J shed 6 bases, and the junction held 5 bases outside the gene matches. Germline assignment: CDR1 MNHEY and CDR2 SMNVEV (reference sequence). The CDR3 loop is CASSSSGRRIEQYF. DNA of the CDR3: TGTGCCAGCAGTTCTAGCGGGAGGAGGATCGAGCAGTACTTC.

This clone is labeled as medium-sized. This rearrangement joins TRBV3-1 (or the pseudogene TRBV3-2) to TRBJ2-1, with 7 bases that match TRBD1. Germline V gene sequence: CDR1 LGHDT, CDR2 YNNKEL (reference sequence). J was trimmed by 5 bases and V by 1 base; bases with no gene match: 2. The CDR3 consists of 14 residues. The CDR3, as DNA: TGTGCCAGCAGCCAAGGGGACAGCCACAATGAGCAGTTCTTC. Its protein product is CASSQGDSHNEQFF.

This clone was seen a few times. This rearrangement joins TRBV28 to TRBJ2-1; 11 nucleotides match TRBD2. Per germline, CDR1 MDHEN and CDR2 SYDVKM. V was pared by 7 bases and J by 9 bases, with 8 bases of the junction left unmatched. CDR3 length equals 14 residues. CDR3 nucleotide sequence: TGTGCCAGCAAGGTTAGCGGGGGGGCTGGTGAGCAGTTCTTC. Amino acid sequence: CASKVSGGAGEQFF.

The chain couples TRBV24-1 to TRBJ1-2; D is unclear. From germline, CDR1 is KGHDR and CDR2 SFDVKD. V lost 8 bases and J lost 7, with 22 bases in between. The CDR3 runs to 15 residues. This chain's CDR3 is CATIPGFSTRSGYTF. CDR3 coding DNA: TGTGCCACCATCCCGGGTTTCTCGACTAGGAGTGGCTACACCTTC.

CDR3 DNA sequence: TGTGCCAGCAGCCAGGCTAGCGGGAGCGAGCAGTACTTC. Protein: CASSQASGSEQYF. This chain links TRBV14 with TRBJ2-7, with 10 bases aligning to TRBD2. The V and J ends lost 3 bases and 6 bases, in that order; junction bases with no gene match: 2. Germline assignment: CDR1 SGHDN and CDR2 FVKESK. CDR3 length: 13 amino acids.

This chain connects TRBV28 to TRBJ2-7; 9 positions agree with TRBD1. The V segment lost 6 bases and the J segment 9 bases; nucleotides outside the gene matches: 12. The CDR3 contains 14 residues. The V gene's germline CDR1 is MDHEN and CDR2 SYDVKM. The CDR3 DNA reads as TGTGCCAGCAGGAAACAGGGGGCGCCGAGCGGGCAGTACTTC. Protein sequence: CASRKQGAPSGQYF.

The count of this clone is one. V usage is TRBV7-2 and J usage is TRBJ2-4, with D tentatively TRBD1 (5 bases). The germline V gene has CDR1 SGHTA and CDR2 FQGNSA. Trimming took 2 bases from V and 6 from J, leaving 17 bases between them. CDR3 length: 16 amino acids. The CDR3 loop reads CASSLKPQGSTNIQYF. Here the CDR3 DNA reads TGTGCCAGCAGCTTAAAACCGCAGGGTTCGACAAACATTCAGTACTTC.

The chain is built from TRBV28 and TRBJ1-1; possibly TRBD1 for D (5 bases). Looked up from germline, CDR1 is MDHEN and CDR2 is SYDVKM. This CDR3 has 13 residues. The V gene lost 6 bases and the J gene lost 4 bases, with 12 bases spanning the gap. The CDR3 is CASSPGVTTEAFF. As DNA, the CDR3 is TGTGCCAGCAGCCCGGGGGTGACCACTGAAGCTTTCTTT.

The rearrangement links TRBV3-1 (or the pseudogene TRBV3-2) to TRBJ2-2; perhaps TRBD1 as D (5 bases). Germline values: CDR1 LGHDT, CDR2 YNNKEL (reference sequence). The ends were cut back, 0 bases at V and 2 bases at J, with 10 bases in the middle. CDR3 length: 16 amino acids. Here the CDR3 reads CASSQEGQGNTGELFF. CDR3 bases: TGTGCCAGCAGCCAAGAGGGGCAGGGCAACACCGGGGAGCTGTTTTTT.

V and J are TRBV6-5 and TRBJ2-2; no firm D call. V dropped 4 bases and J dropped 3 bases, with 9 bases sitting between them. The CDR3 consists of 14 residues. Germline assignment: CDR1 MNHEY and CDR2 SVGAGI. CDR3 sequence reads: CASSFQEYTGELFF. CDR3 nucleotides: TGTGCCAGCAGTTTTCAGGAATACACCGGGGAGCTGTTTTTT.

As DNA, the CDR3 is TGTGCCAGCAGCCAGGGGAGCTTCCCCGGGGCCAACGTCCTGACTTTC. Its protein product is CASSQGSFPGANVLTF. The rearrangement joins TRBV4-2 to TRBJ2-6, with D possibly matching TRBD2 (5 bases). V lost 3 bases and J 4 bases, leaving 13 bases between the germline ends. Germline values: CDR1 LGHNA, CDR2 YNFKEQ. The CDR3 loop spans 16 amino acids.

The gene calls are TRBV7-3 and TRBJ1-1; a weak D match, TRBD1 (5 bases). The CDR3 extends over 13 amino acids. Deletions cut 5 bases from V and 0 bases from J, with 7 bases between. Germline V CDR1 and CDR2: SGHTA, FQGTGA. CDR3 residues: CASSQGVNTEAFF. In nucleotides, the CDR3 is TGTGCCAGCAGCCAAGGGGTGAACACTGAAGCTTTCTTT.

CDR3 residues: CASSLVSGSYNEQFF. The CDR3 DNA sequence: TGTGCCAGCAGCTTAGTTAGCGGTTCCTACAATGAGCAGTTCTTC. V and J are TRBV7-9 and TRBJ2-1; D is possibly TRBD2 (6 bases). Germline lookup yields CDR1 SEHNR and CDR2 FQNEAQ (reference sequence). The CDR3 totals 15 residues. V was pared by 1 base and J by 1 base, with 8 bases between.

The rearrangement uses TRBV5-4 and TRBJ2-1; 9 bases are a match to TRBD1. This CDR3 has 16 amino acids. Losses at the gene ends were 3 bases for V and 4 bases for J; bases not matched to a gene: 8. CDR1 and CDR2 from the germline V gene are SGHNT and YYREEE (reference sequence). The CDR3 sequence is CASSYGGTGSYNEQFF. For the CDR3, the DNA is TGTGCCAGCAGCTATGGGGGGACAGGGAGTTACAATGAGCAGTTCTTC.

The CDR3 spells CASSVGTGTYEQYF. CDR3 DNA sequence: TGTGCCAGCAGTGTAGGGACAGGGACCTACGAGCAGTACTTC. The chain employs TRBV2 and TRBJ2-7, with 9 bases identical to TRBD1. Germline values: CDR1 SNHLY, CDR2 FYNNEI. CDR3 length equals 14 residues. V shed 4 bases and J 2 bases; nucleotides not matched to a gene: 3.

The chain carries TRBV5-1 and TRBJ2-1, with TRBD2 identical over 10 bases. V was clipped by 5 bases and J by 4 bases; unmatched bases: 3. Germline V gene sequence: CDR1 SGHRS, CDR2 YFSETQ. The CDR3 has 14 residues. The CDR3 is CASRTSGPYNEQFF. In DNA form, the CDR3 reads TGCGCCAGCAGGACTAGCGGGCCGTACAATGAGCAGTTCTTC.

The rearrangement joins TRBV5-1 to TRBJ2-1; no reliable D call. V gave up 2 bases and J gave up 7 bases, with 19 bases separating them. Germline V gene data show CDR1 as SGHRS and CDR2 as YFSETQ. The length of the CDR3 is 16 residues. CDR3 in DNA: TGCGCCAGCAGCTTCACACAGCCCATATACCCTAATGAGCAGTTCTTC. Protein sequence: CASSFTQPIYPNEQFF.